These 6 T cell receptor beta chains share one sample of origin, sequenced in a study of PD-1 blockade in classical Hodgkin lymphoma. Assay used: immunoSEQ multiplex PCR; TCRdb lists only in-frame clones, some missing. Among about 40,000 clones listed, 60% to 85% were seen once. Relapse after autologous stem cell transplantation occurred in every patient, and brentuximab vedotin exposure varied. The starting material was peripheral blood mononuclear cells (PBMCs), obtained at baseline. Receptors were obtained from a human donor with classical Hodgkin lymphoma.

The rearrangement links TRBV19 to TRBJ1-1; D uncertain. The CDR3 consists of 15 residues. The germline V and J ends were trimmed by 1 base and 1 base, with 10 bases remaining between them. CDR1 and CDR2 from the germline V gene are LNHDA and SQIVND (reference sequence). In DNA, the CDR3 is TGTGCCAGTAGTATAGGGGCAGTCTGGAACACTGAAGCTTTCTTT. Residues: CASSIGAVWNTEAFF.

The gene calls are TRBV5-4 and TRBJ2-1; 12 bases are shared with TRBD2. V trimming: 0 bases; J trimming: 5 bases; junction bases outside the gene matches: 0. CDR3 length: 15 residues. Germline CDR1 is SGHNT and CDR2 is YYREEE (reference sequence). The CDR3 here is CASSLGLAGDNEQFF. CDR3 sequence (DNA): TGTGCCAGCAGCTTGGGACTAGCGGGAGACAATGAGCAGTTCTTC.

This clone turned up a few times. The CDR3, as DNA: TGTGCCAGCAGTTTACTTTCTGGGAGAAACACTGAAGCTTTCTTT. It is translated as CASSLLSGRNTEAFF. V gene TRBV27 combines with J gene TRBJ1-1, with D unclear. The CDR3 sequence is 15 residues long. Germline CDR1 is MNHEY and CDR2 is SMNVEV (reference sequence). V lost 2 bases to trimming and J lost 2 bases, with 12 bases between them.

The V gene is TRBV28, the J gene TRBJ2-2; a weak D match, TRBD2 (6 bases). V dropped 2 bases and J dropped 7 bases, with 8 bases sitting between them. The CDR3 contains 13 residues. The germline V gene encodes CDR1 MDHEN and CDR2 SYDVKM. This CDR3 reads CASSLQGLGELFF. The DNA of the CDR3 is TGTGCCAGCAGTTTACAGGGACTCGGGGAGCTGTTTTTT.

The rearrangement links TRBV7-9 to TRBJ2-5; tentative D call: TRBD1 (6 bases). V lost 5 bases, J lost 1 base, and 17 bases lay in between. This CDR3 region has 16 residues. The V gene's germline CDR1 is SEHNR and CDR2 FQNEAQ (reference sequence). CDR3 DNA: TGTGCCAGCAGCCCCGGGGACACGGCGGGCCAAGAGACCCAGTACTTC. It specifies CASSPGDTAGQETQYF.

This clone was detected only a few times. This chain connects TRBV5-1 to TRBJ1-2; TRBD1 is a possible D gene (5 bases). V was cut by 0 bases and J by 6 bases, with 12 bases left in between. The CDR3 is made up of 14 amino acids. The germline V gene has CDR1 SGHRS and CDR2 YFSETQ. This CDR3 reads CASSLGSGTDGYTF. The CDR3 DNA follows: TGCGCCAGCAGCTTGGGGTCAGGGACGGATGGCTACACCTTC.